This T cell receptor (beta chain) was sequenced for a study of cytotoxic CD8 clonotypes in ibrutinib-treated CLL. At the level of the study: Patients: fewer than 12 relapsed/refractory, some 16 treatment-naive, about 18 IGHV unmutated. Partial response was seen in about 25 patients and complete response in 2; after median roughly six years, approximately 14 stayed remitted, about 12 progressed.

Genomic DNA for TCR beta libraries, roughly 2.1 micrograms, came from cryopreserved PBMCs. Assay: immunoSEQ multiplex PCR; the TCRdb copy retains only in-frame clones and omits some. This table holds some 200,000 clones, roughly 79% found once. The CDR3 covers 16 residues. Trimming stripped 4 bases from V and 4 bases from J, with 16 bases between. Germline V gives CDR1 LGHNT, CDR2 FRNRAP. This chain joins TRBV12-5 and TRBJ2-2; D not resolved. This specimen consisted of PBMCs, obtained after 12 months of ibrutinib treatment. The receptor comes from a human donor with chronic lymphocytic leukemia. CDR3 sequence reads: CASGSRSSMSTGELFF. The CDR3 DNA follows: TGTGCTAGTGGTTCTCGATCGTCCATGTCCACCGGGGAGCTGTTTTTT.